There are many counts of the clone carrying this TCR beta chain. Its antigen is unidentified. The source of the sample is a study of T cells in Graves' hyperthyroidism and ophthalmopathy. Study results and caveats: In the blood, most expanded thyroid clonotypes above 0.001 appeared as well.

RNA transcripts provided the source from which TCR beta CDR3 regions were amplified. With the HTBI primer set, the TCR CDR3 went through a first round of RT-PCR. TCRdb re-analysed the multiplex PCR reads in MiXCR, keeping a single row per CDR3 protein. This table holds about half a million distinct CDR3 sequences, about 16% found once. Diagnoses were made from clinical symptoms, serum measures (thyroxine and TRAb), thyroid ultrasound and orbital computed tomography. Cells are PBMCs isolated from roughly 10 ml of fresh blood. The receptor comes from a woman aged 30 to 39 with Graves' ophthalmopathy. Sequencing was performed on blood.

The CDR3 DNA reads as TGTGCCAGCAGTACCAACAGGGGGGAAGGGACCCAGTACTTC. Protein: CASSTNRGEGTQYF. The rearrangement joins TRBV6-1 to TRBJ2-5, with 8 nucleotides matching TRBD1. The V gene end was trimmed by 5 bases and the J gene end by 7 bases; junction bases not matched to a gene: 9. This CDR3 region has 14 residues. CDR1 and CDR2 from the germline V gene are MNHNS and SASEGT.